This T cell receptor (beta chain) is drawn from a study of OX40 agonist ivuxolimab in advanced cancers. About the study: Mean age approximately 61 years, range roughly 20 to 85; just over 80% male.

Study results and limitations: Not determined was the antigen specificity of the expanded peripheral T cells. CD8+ T cells (on average) carried more expanded clones than CD4+ T cells.

Turning to this clone: Antigen: not known.

V lost 4 bases to trimming and J lost 12 bases, with 15 bases between them. The CDR3 consists of 12 residues. CDR1 is SGHVS and CDR2 is FQNEAQ in the germline V gene. The repertoire was sequenced with immunoSEQ multiplex PCR; TCRdb's copy has only in-frame clones and lacks some. The data contain about 94,000 clones, around 90% of them singletons. This sample comprised CD4+ or CD8+ T cells sorted from blood, obtained in a trial of the OX40 agonist ivuxolimab. The chain carries TRBV7-8 and TRBJ1-1; TRBD1 might be the D (5 bases). The receptor's source is an adult with an advanced solid tumor such as melanoma, head and neck, liver or kidney cancer. The CDR3 loop is CASSYAGTGPFF. CDR3 nucleotide sequence: TGTGCCAGCAGCTACGCCGGGACCGGACCTTTCTTT.